This T cell receptor beta chain is from a study of T cell repertoires in cytomegalovirus infection. Study context: CMV infection and matching HLA type were both indicated by public TCR beta signatures. Overall study findings and caveats: Dominant in the ex vivo response were TCR beta clonotypes restricted by HLA-C and specific for CMV.

TCRdb ran MiXCR on the reads and lists one entry per CDR3 protein. This sample has about 160,000 distinct CDR3 sequences, with roughly 21% found just once. V lost 1 base and J 6 bases, leaving 13 bases between the germline ends. Germline loops: CDR1 SEHNR, CDR2 FQNEAQ (reference sequence). The CDR3 has 14 residues. This clonotype was recorded a few times. Its antigen is as yet unknown. The origin of this receptor is a human donor in good health (CMV status not recorded). Some clones in this sample may be carry-over from other donors' samples. The chain links TRBV7-9 to TRBJ2-7; D remains ambiguous. The material was CD8+ T cells from cultured PBMCs, obtained from culture after CMV antigen stimulation. CDR3 in DNA: TGTGCCAGCAGCTTAGGGCAGGCCCCTGGCGAGCAGTACTTC. Its protein is CASSLGQAPGEQYF. The full variable domain, its missing parts supplied by reference TRBV7-9 and TRBJ2-7, is DTGVSQNPRHKITKRGQNVTFRCDPISEHNRLYWYRQTLGQGPEFLTYFQNEAQLEKSRLLSDRFSAERPKGSFSTLEIQRTEQGDSAMYLCASSLGQAPGEQYFGPGTRLTVT.